The 17 T cell receptor beta chains presented below share a single source sample, sequenced in a study of blood T cells in healthy people across ages. A second PCR of about 6 to 12 cycles used a sample-barcoded 5' primer and a J-beta primer mix. TCRdb re-called the 5' RACE reads through MiXCR, storing one row per CDR3 protein. The sample consists of around 1.1 million distinct CDR3 sequences, around two fifths of them appearing once. Sequenced material: blood. The source of these receptors is a man younger than 30 in good health.

The chain is built from TRBV3-1 and TRBJ1-2; D gene uncertain. Germline-derived CDR1 and CDR2 are LGHDT and YNNKEL (reference sequence). The CDR3 loop spans 14 amino acids. V was shortened by 0 bases and J by 3 bases, with 8 bases between the two germline ends. The CDR3 is CASSQDTGDYGYTF. CDR3 in DNA: TGTGCCAGCAGCCAAGATACTGGGGACTATGGCTACACCTTC.

This clonotype was seen only once. The rearrangement joins TRBV20-1 to TRBJ2-2; perhaps TRBD1 as D (6 bases). Germline lookup yields CDR1 DFQATT and CDR2 SNEGSKA (reference sequence). V was shortened by 5 bases and J by 0 bases, with 10 bases between the two germline ends. The CDR3 consists of 14 residues. The CDR3 spells CSAHRDTNTGELFF. DNA for the CDR3: TGCAGTGCTCACAGGGATACGAACACCGGGGAGCTGTTTTTT.

The chain couples TRBV9 to TRBJ1-1; D uncertain. CDR1 and CDR2 (germline): SGDLS, YYNGEE. Between the trimmed V and J ends, which lost 0 bases and 10 bases, there was a span of 22 bases. CDR3 size: 16 residues. The CDR3 DNA follows: TGTGCCAGCAGCGTAGATGATTCGTCGAGTTTGTTGAGAGCTTTCTTT. Protein: CASSVDDSSSLLRAFF.

The genes are TRBV20-1 and TRBJ1-3; no clear D. V lost 5 bases and J 0 bases, leaving 8 bases between the germline ends. CDR1 and CDR2 (germline): DFQATT, SNEGSKA (reference sequence). The CDR3 has 13 residues. The CDR3, as DNA: TGCAGTGCTTGGGCCTACTCTGGAAACACCATATATTTT. Amino acids: CSAWAYSGNTIYF.

This clonotype was seen just once. The rearrangement links TRBV6-5 to TRBJ2-1; tentatively, D is TRBD2 (6 bases). Trimming shortened V by 6 bases and J by 4 bases, and 13 bases separated the two germline ends. This CDR3 has 14 amino acids. Germline-derived CDR1 and CDR2 are MNHEY and SVGAGI. The CDR3 DNA follows: TGTGCCAGCAGCGCTTACGGGGGTTACAATGAGCAGTTCTTC. The encoded protein is CASSAYGGYNEQFF.

There are a few counts of this clonotype. This chain uses TRBV9 with TRBJ2-7; D remains unclear. The germline V gene has CDR1 SGDLS and CDR2 YYNGEE. V dropped 0 bases and J dropped 4 bases, with 11 bases sitting between them. CDR3 length: 14 residues. CDR3 amino acids: CASSVGGFAYEQYF. The CDR3 DNA reads TGTGCCAGCAGCGTAGGGGGATTTGCGTACGAGCAGTACTTC.

The chain carries TRBV7-9 and TRBJ1-1; D is undetermined. The germline V gene has CDR1 SEHNR and CDR2 FQNEAQ (reference sequence). The CDR3 contains 13 residues. V was clipped by 5 bases and J by 5 bases, with 12 bases between them. CDR3 bases: TGTGCCAGCAGCCTAAACCAGGTTACTGAAGCTTTCTTT. Protein product: CASSLNQVTEAFF.

The chain links TRBV11-1 to TRBJ2-5; D is undetermined. The CDR3 loop spans 13 amino acids. Trimming removed 5 bases at V and 11 bases at J, with 18 bases between. Germline V gene data show CDR1 as SGHAT and CDR2 as FQDESV (reference sequence). The CDR3 region has the DNA TGTGCCAGCAGCGATTCAACTTGGAATGAGCAGTACTTC. Translating gives CASSDSTWNEQYF.

This clonotype appeared a few times. The rearrangement uses TRBV12-3 or TRBV12-4 and TRBJ1-2; D gene unclear. The CDR3 loop spans 15 amino acids. V lost 7 bases and J 2 bases, leaving 17 bases between the germline ends. The CDR3 DNA follows: TGTGCCAGCACCACAATAATGGCGGAGAACTATGGCTACACCTTC. Amino acids: CASTTIMAENYGYTF.

This clonotype has just a few counts. The rearrangement links TRBV10-3 to TRBJ2-2, with no clear D. V lost 4 bases and J 4 bases, leaving 16 bases between the germline ends. The CDR3 is made up of 16 amino acids. CDR1 and CDR2 (germline): ENHRY, SYGVKD. CDR3 DNA sequence: TGTGCCATCAGTGGGAGAACAGACTCTCTCACCGGGGAGCTGTTTTTT. Encoded protein: CAISGRTDSLTGELFF.

The gene calls are TRBV20-1 and TRBJ2-3, with 12 positions matching TRBD2. Germline CDR1 is DFQATT and CDR2 is SNEGSKA (reference sequence). V trimming: 6 bases; J trimming: 3 bases; junction bases outside the gene matches: 7. The CDR3 runs to 15 residues. The CDR3 region has the DNA TGCAGTGCCCCGACTAGCGGGGGAATTACAGATACGCAGTATTTT. Protein product: CSAPTSGGITDTQYF.

CDR3 loop: CATSDPSPVAGGTYNEQFF. CDR3 in DNA: TGTGCCACCAGTGATCCCTCTCCCGTCGCGGGGGGCACCTACAATGAGCAGTTCTTC. V and J are TRBV24-1 and TRBJ2-1; 8 bases are a match to TRBD2. The CDR3 length is 19 residues. J gave up 2 bases and V 3 bases, and 14 bases lay outside the gene matches. Germline values: CDR1 KGHDR, CDR2 SFDVKD.

A few counts support this clonotype. The gene calls are TRBV6-6 and TRBJ2-2; possibly TRBD1 or TRBD2 for D (5 bases each). Germline lookup yields CDR1 MNHNY and CDR2 SVGAGI (reference sequence). The CDR3 extends over 15 amino acids. V lost 4 bases to trimming and J lost 7 bases, with 16 bases between them. The CDR3 here is CASSSRQIGGGELFF. The CDR3 DNA reads TGTGCCAGCAGTTCTCGACAGATAGGAGGCGGGGAGCTGTTTTTT.

This clonotype has a handful of counts. CDR3 region: CASSGAGVYNEQFF. The CDR3 DNA follows: TGTGCCAGCAGTGGGGCAGGAGTCTACAATGAGCAGTTCTTC. The V gene is TRBV12-3 or TRBV12-4, the J gene TRBJ2-1, with D tentatively TRBD1 (5 bases). The CDR3 length is 14 residues. The germline V and J ends were trimmed by 5 bases and 3 bases, with 11 bases remaining between them.

This chain connects TRBV20-1 to TRBJ1-1; D unclear. The V gene lost 5 bases and the J gene lost 5 bases, with 18 bases spanning the gap. The CDR3 totals 14 residues. Germline V gene lookup returns CDR1 DFQATT and CDR2 SNEGSKA (reference sequence). The CDR3 sequence: CSALAVAVVTEAFF. CDR3 bases: TGCAGTGCTCTGGCGGTGGCCGTCGTTACTGAAGCTTTCTTT.

This chain connects TRBV5-1 to TRBJ2-1; D may be TRBD2 (5 bases). Trimming shortened V by 2 bases and J by 5 bases, and 14 bases separated the two germline ends. This CDR3 region has 15 residues. CDR1 and CDR2 (germline): SGHRS, YFSETQ. The chain's CDR3 is CASSLSRGSHNEQFF. In DNA, the CDR3 is TGCGCCAGCAGCTTAAGCCGAGGGAGCCACAATGAGCAGTTCTTC.

This clonotype has only a few counts. The chain combines TRBV6-2 or TRBV6-3 with TRBJ1-5; 7 nucleotides match TRBD1. V was clipped by 4 bases and J by 3 bases; unmatched bases: 9. Germline CDR1 reads MNHEY; CDR2 reads SVGEGT. This CDR3 contains 16 residues. CDR3 nucleotides: TGTGCCAGCAGTTTGGGACAGCTAACGTTCAATCAGCCCCAGCATTTT. Translation: CASSLGQLTFNQPQHF.